This T cell receptor beta chain was identified in a study of patients and donors after allogeneic stem cell transplantation. This CDR3 spans 14 amino acids. CDR1 SGDLS and CDR2 YYNGEE come from the germline V gene. V gave up 4 bases and J gave up 2 bases, with 12 bases separating them. Using its own MiXCR run on the RT-PCR reads, TCRdb lists one record per CDR3 protein. The sample includes tens of thousands of distinct CDR3 sequences, around 48% seen only once; the top ten take roughly two thirds. Specimen: blood, either unsorted or a sorted T cell fraction (not recorded which). The V call is TRBV9, the J call TRBJ2-5, with D uncertain. The receptor was derived from a human donor who was either an allogeneic HSCT recipient or a stem cell or donor lymphocyte infusion donor (not recorded which). It is not recorded whose cells these are; they may come from a transplant donor. The CDR3 loop reads CASSIGPTQETQYF. DNA of the CDR3: TGTGCCAGCAGCATTGGACCGACTCAAGAGACCCAGTACTTC.